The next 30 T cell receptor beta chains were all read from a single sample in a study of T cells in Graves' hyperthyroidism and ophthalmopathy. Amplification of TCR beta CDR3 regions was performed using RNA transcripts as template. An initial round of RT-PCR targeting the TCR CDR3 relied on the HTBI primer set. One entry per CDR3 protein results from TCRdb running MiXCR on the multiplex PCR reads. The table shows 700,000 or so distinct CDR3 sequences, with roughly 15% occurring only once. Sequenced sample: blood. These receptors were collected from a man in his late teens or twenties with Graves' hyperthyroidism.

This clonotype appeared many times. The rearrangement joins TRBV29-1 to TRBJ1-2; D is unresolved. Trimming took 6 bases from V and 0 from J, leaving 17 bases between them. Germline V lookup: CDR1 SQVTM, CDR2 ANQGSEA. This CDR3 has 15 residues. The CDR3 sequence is CSVEWVSSTNYGYTF. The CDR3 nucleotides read TGCAGCGTCGAATGGGTATCCTCGACTAACTATGGCTACACCTTC.

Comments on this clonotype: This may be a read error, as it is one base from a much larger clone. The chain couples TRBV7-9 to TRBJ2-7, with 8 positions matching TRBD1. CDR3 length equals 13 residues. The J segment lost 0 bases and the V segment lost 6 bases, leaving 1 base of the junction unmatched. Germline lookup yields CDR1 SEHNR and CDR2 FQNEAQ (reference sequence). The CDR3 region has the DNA TGTGCCAGCAGGACAGGGGTCTCCTACGAGCAGTACTTC. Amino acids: CASRTGVSYEQYF.

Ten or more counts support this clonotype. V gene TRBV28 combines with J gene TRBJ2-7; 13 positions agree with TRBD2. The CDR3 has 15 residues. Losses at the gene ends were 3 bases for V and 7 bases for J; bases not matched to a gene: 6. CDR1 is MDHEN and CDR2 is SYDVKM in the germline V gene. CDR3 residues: CASSFGLAGEGEQYF. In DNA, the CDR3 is TGTGCCAGCAGTTTCGGACTAGCGGGAGAAGGTGAGCAGTACTTC.

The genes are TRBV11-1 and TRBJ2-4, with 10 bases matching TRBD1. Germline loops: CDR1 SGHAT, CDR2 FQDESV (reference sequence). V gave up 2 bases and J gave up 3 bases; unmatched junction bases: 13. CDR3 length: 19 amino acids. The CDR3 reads CASSLQPGQGPYRKNIQYF. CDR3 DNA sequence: TGTGCCAGCAGCTTACAACCGGGACAGGGGCCGTATCGCAAAAACATTCAGTACTTC.

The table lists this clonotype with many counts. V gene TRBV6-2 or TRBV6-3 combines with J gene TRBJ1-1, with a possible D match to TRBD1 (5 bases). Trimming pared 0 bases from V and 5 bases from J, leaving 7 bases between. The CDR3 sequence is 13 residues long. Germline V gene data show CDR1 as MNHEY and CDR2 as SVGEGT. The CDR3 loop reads CASSYSGRTEAFF. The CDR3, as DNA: TGTGCCAGCAGTTACTCGGGGCGGACTGAAGCTTTCTTT.

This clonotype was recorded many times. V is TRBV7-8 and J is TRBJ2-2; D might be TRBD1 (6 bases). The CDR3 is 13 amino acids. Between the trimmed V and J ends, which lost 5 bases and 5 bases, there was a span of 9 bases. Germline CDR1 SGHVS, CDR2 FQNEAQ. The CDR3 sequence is CASSEGQTGELFF. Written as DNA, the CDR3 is TGTGCCAGCAGCGAAGGACAGACCGGGGAGCTGTTTTTT.

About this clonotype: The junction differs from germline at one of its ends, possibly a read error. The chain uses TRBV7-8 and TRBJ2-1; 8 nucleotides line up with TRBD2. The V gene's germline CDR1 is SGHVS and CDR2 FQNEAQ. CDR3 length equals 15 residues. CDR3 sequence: CASTLVAGWKNEQFF. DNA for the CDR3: TGTGCCAGCACCTTAGTAGCGGGATGGAAGAATGAGCAGTTCTTC.

CDR3 in amino acids: CATSRGRDEQYF. CDR3 DNA sequence: TGTGCCACCAGTCGAGGCAGGGACGAGCAGTACTTC. V usage is TRBV24-1 and J usage is TRBJ2-7; possibly TRBD1 for D (5 bases). The V end was cut by 6 bases, the J end by 5 bases, with 10 bases between. The germline V gene has CDR1 KGHDR and CDR2 SFDVKD. The CDR3 sequence is 12 residues long.

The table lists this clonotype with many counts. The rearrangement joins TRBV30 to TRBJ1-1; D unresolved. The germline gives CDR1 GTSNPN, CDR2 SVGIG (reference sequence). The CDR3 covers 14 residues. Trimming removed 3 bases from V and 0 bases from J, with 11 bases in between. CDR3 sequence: CAWSPGLMNTEAFF. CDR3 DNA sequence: TGTGCCTGGAGCCCCGGACTCATGAACACTGAAGCTTTCTTT.

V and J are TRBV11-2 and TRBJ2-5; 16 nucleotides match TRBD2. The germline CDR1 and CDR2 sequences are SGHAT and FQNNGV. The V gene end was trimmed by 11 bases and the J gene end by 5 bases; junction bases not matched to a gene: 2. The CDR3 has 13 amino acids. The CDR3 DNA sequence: TGTGCCGGGGGACTAGCGGGAGGGGAGACCCAGTACTTC. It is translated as CAGGLAGGETQYF.

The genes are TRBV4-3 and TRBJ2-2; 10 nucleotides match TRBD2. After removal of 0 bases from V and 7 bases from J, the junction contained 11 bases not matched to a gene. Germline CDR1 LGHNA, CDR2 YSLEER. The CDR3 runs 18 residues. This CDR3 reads CASSQEFAVAGGIGELFF. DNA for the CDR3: TGCGCCAGCAGCCAAGAATTCGCAGTAGCGGGAGGTATCGGGGAGCTGTTTTTT.

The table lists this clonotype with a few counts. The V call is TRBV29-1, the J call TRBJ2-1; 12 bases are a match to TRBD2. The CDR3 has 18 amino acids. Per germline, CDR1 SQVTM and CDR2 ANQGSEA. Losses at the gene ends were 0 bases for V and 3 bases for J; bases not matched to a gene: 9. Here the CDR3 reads CSVEDRLLAGGLYNEQFF. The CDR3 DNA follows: TGCAGCGTTGAAGATCGGCTACTAGCGGGAGGTCTCTACAATGAGCAGTTCTTC.

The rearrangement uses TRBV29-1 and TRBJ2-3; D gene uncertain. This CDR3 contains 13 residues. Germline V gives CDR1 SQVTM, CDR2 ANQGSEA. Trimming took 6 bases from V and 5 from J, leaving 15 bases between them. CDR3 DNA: TGCAGCGTCCGGTGGACGTCGGGAGATACGCAGTATTTT. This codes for CSVRWTSGDTQYF.

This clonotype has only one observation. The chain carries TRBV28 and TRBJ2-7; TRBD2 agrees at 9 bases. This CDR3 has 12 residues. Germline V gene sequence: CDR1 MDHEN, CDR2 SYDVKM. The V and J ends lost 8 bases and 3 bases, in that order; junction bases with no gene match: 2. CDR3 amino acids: CASLAGDYEQYF. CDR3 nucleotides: TGTGCCAGCTTAGCGGGGGACTACGAGCAGTACTTC.

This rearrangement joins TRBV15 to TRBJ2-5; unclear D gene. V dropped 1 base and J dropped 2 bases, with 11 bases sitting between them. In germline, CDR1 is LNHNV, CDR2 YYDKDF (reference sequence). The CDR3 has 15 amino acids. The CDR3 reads CATSRGVGQQETQYF. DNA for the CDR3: TGTGCCACCAGCAGAGGTGTCGGCCAGCAAGAGACCCAGTACTTC.

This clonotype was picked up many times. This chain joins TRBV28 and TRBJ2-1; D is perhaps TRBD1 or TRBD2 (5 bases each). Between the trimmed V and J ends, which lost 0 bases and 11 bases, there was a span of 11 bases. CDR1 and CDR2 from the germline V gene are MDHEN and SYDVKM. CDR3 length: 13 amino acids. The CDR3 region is CASSLWQGDKQFF. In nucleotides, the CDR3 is TGTGCCAGCAGTTTATGGCAGGGAGATAAGCAGTTCTTC.

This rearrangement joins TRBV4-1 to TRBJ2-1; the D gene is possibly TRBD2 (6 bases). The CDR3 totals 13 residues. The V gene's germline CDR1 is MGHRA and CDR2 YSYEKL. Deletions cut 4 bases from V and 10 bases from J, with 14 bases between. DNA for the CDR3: TGCGCCAGCAGCCCTCCACGGGGGAGGGAGCAGTTCTTC. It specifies CASSPPRGREQFF.

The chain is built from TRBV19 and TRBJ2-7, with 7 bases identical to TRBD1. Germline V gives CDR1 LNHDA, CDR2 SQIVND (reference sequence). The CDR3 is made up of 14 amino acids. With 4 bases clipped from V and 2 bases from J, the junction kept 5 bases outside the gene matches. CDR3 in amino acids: CASSTGQAAYEQYF. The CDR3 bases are TGTGCCAGTAGTACCGGACAGGCCGCCTACGAGCAGTACTTC.

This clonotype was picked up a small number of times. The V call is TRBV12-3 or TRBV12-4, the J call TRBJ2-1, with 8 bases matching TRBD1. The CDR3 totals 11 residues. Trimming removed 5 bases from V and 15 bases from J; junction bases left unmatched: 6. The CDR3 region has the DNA TGTGCCAGCAGTAGGACAGGGCGGCCGTTCTTC. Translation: CASSRTGRPFF.

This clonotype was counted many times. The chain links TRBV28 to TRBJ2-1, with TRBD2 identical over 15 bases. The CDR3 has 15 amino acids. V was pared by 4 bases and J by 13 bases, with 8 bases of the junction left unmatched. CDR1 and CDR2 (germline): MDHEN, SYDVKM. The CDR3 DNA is TGTGCCAGCAGTTCGGGACTAGCGGGAGGTAAAAAACAGTTCTTC. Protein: CASSSGLAGGKKQFF.

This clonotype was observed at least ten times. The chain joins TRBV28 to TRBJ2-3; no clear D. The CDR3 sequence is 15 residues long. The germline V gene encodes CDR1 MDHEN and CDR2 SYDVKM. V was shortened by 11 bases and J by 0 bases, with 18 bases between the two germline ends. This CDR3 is CAVRKLISSTDTQYF. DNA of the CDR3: TGTGCCGTCAGGAAACTGATTTCTAGCACAGATACGCAGTATTTT. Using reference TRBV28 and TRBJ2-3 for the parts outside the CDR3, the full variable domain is DVKVTQSSRYLVKRTGEKVFLECVQDMDHENMFWYRQDPGLGLRLIYFSYDVKMKEKGDIPEGYSVSREKKERFSLILESASTNQTSMYLCAVRKLISSTDTQYFGPGTRLTVL.

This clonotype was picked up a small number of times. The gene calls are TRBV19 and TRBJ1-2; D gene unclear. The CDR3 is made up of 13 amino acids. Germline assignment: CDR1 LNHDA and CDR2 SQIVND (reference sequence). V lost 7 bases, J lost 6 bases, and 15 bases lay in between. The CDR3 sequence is CASNPFGSNGYTF. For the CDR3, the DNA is TGTGCCAGTAACCCGTTCGGATCGAATGGCTACACCTTC.

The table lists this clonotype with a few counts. The CDR3 loop is CSAGRTGTVTEAFF. The CDR3 coding sequence is TGCAGTGCTGGACGGACAGGGACGGTCACTGAAGCTTTCTTT. V gene TRBV20-1 combines with J gene TRBJ1-1; 8 nucleotides agree with TRBD1. Germline V gives CDR1 DFQATT, CDR2 SNEGSKA (reference sequence). The CDR3 is 14 residues long. Unmatched junction bases numbered 9, after V lost 5 bases and J lost 4 bases.

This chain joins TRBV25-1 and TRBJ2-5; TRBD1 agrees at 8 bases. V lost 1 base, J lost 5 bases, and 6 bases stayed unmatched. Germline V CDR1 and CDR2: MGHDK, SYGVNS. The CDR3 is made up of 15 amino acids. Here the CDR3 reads CASSELDREPETQYF. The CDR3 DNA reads TGTGCCAGCAGTGAATTGGACAGGGAGCCGGAGACCCAGTACTTC.

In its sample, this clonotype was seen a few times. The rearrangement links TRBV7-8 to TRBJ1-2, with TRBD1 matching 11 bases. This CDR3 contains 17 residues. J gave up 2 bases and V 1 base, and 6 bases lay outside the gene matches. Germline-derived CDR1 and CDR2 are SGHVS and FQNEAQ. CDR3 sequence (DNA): TGTGCCAGCAGCTTAGGGACAGGGGGCTTTGAAAACTATGGCTACACCTTC. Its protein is CASSLGTGGFENYGYTF.

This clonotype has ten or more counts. The CDR3, as DNA: TGTGCCAGCAGAACCCTCGGGACGGCCATAAACTACGAGCAGTACTTC. Protein sequence: CASRTLGTAINYEQYF. The rearrangement joins TRBV28 to TRBJ2-7; D tentatively fits TRBD1 or TRBD2 (5 bases each). The CDR3 runs to 16 residues. Between the trimmed V and J ends, which lost 6 bases and 3 bases, there was a span of 21 bases. CDR1 is MDHEN and CDR2 is SYDVKM in the germline V gene.

CDR3 amino acids: CASNRDREQFF. CDR3 coding DNA: TGTGCCAGCAACCGGGACCGTGAGCAGTTCTTC. The chain has TRBV27 and TRBJ2-1; D may be TRBD1 or TRBD2 (5 bases each). V was cut by 7 bases and J by 9 bases, with 10 bases left in between. Germline V gene data show CDR1 as MNHEY and CDR2 as SMNVEV (reference sequence). The CDR3 contains 11 residues.

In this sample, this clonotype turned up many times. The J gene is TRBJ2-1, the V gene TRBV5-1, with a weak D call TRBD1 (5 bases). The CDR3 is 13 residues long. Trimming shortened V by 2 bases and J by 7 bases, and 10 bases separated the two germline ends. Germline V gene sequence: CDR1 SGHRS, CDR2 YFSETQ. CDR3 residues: CASSFDSLNEQFF. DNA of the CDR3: TGCGCCAGCAGCTTCGACAGCCTTAATGAGCAGTTCTTC. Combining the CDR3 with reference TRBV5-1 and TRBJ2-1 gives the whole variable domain KAGVTQTPRYLIKTRGQQVTLSCSPISGHRSVSWYQQTPGQGLQFLFEYFSETQRNKGNFPGRFSGRQFSNSRSEMNVSTLELGDSALYLCASSFDSLNEQFFGPGTRLTVL.

CDR3 sequence: CASRTGHQNTGELFF. The CDR3 DNA reads as TGTGCCAGCCGGACGGGACACCAGAACACCGGGGAGCTGTTTTTT. The chain recombines TRBV19 with TRBJ2-2, with D perhaps matching TRBD1 (6 bases). The ends were cut back, 9 bases at V and 1 base at J, with 15 bases in the middle. Germline loops: CDR1 LNHDA, CDR2 SQIVND (reference sequence). This CDR3 comprises 15 residues.

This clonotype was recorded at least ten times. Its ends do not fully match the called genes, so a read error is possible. The CDR3 DNA reads as TGTGCCATCAGACGTTGGGGGGGAGAGACCCAGCACTTC. It is translated as CAIRRWGGETQHF. The chain uses TRBV10-3 and TRBJ2-5, with TRBD2 identical over 7 bases. CDR3 length: 13 amino acids. Germline CDR1 and CDR2: ENHRY and SYGVKD.